One and the same sample provided the 7 T cell receptor beta chains below, sequenced in a study of control samples from healthy donors and cancer patients. Assay used: immunoSEQ multiplex PCR; TCRdb lists only in-frame clones, some missing. The sample includes about 38,000 clones, around 83% of them seen just once. Sample: PBMCs. These receptor sequences come from a woman aged 55-70 years with lung cancer.

This clone was observed once. This chain joins TRBV5-5 and TRBJ2-6; perhaps TRBD1 as D (6 bases). V gave up 4 bases and J gave up 4 bases, with 21 bases separating them. The CDR3 consists of 18 residues. CDR1 is SGHKS and CDR2 is YYEKEE in the germline V gene (reference sequence). The CDR3: CASSQLLQGFAGANVLTF. DNA of the CDR3: TGTGCCAGCAGCCAACTCCTACAGGGATTTGCCGGGGCCAACGTCCTGACTTTC.

V is TRBV29-1 and J is TRBJ2-1; TRBD2 agrees at 9 bases. The trim removed 0 bases at V and 0 bases at J, leaving 18 bases unmatched. CDR3 length: 21 amino acids. The germline V gene encodes CDR1 SQVTM and CDR2 ANQGSEA. The CDR3 DNA reads as TGCAGCGTTGAAGACAGACCGGCTAGCGGGACGGAAGGACCCTCCTACAATGAGCAGTTCTTC. The encoded protein is CSVEDRPASGTEGPSYNEQFF.

The chain recombines TRBV6-5 with TRBJ1-2; no firm D call. The CDR3 sequence is 13 residues long. Per the germline V gene, CDR1 is MNHEY and CDR2 is SVGAGI. V was shortened by 7 bases and J by 7 bases, with 16 bases between the two germline ends. CDR3 residues: CASMGGGVGGYTF. In DNA form, the CDR3 reads TGTGCCAGCATGGGCGGCGGGGTAGGTGGCTACACCTTC.

This sequence joins TRBV2 and TRBJ1-2; D might be TRBD1 (5 bases). Trimming left V 2 bases short and J 4 bases short, with 11 bases between. The CDR3 contains 14 residues. The germline CDR1 and CDR2 sequences are SNHLY and FYNNEI. CDR3 coding DNA: TGTGCCAGCAGTGAACCCGGGACTCTCTATGGCTACACCTTC. It translates to CASSEPGTLYGYTF.

The chain joins TRBV11-2 to TRBJ2-2; TRBD1 matches 9 bases. The junction had 3 bases not matched to a gene; V was cut back by 3 bases and J by 1 base. CDR1 is SGHAT and CDR2 is FQNNGV in the germline V gene. The CDR3 sequence is 16 residues long. This CDR3 reads CASSFAGQGNTGELFF. The CDR3, as DNA: TGTGCCAGCAGCTTCGCGGGACAGGGGAACACCGGGGAGCTGTTTTTT.

The V and J genes are TRBV30 and TRBJ1-1; no clear D. There are 13 residues in the CDR3. Trimming left V 4 bases short and J 0 bases short, with 9 bases between. From germline, CDR1 is GTSNPN and CDR2 SVGIG (reference sequence). For the CDR3, the DNA is TGTGCCTGGAACGACGGCCTGAACACTGAAGCTTTCTTT. It yields the protein CAWNDGLNTEAFF.

The chain employs TRBV19 and TRBJ2-4; the match to TRBD2 covers 7 bases. Per germline, CDR1 LNHDA and CDR2 SQIVND (reference sequence). The CDR3 is 14 residues long. The junction had 1 base not matched to a gene; V was cut back by 0 bases and J by 5 bases. The CDR3 DNA reads as TGTGCCAGTAGTATAGACCGGGGGGAAAACATTCAGTACTTC. Translation gives CASSIDRGENIQYF.